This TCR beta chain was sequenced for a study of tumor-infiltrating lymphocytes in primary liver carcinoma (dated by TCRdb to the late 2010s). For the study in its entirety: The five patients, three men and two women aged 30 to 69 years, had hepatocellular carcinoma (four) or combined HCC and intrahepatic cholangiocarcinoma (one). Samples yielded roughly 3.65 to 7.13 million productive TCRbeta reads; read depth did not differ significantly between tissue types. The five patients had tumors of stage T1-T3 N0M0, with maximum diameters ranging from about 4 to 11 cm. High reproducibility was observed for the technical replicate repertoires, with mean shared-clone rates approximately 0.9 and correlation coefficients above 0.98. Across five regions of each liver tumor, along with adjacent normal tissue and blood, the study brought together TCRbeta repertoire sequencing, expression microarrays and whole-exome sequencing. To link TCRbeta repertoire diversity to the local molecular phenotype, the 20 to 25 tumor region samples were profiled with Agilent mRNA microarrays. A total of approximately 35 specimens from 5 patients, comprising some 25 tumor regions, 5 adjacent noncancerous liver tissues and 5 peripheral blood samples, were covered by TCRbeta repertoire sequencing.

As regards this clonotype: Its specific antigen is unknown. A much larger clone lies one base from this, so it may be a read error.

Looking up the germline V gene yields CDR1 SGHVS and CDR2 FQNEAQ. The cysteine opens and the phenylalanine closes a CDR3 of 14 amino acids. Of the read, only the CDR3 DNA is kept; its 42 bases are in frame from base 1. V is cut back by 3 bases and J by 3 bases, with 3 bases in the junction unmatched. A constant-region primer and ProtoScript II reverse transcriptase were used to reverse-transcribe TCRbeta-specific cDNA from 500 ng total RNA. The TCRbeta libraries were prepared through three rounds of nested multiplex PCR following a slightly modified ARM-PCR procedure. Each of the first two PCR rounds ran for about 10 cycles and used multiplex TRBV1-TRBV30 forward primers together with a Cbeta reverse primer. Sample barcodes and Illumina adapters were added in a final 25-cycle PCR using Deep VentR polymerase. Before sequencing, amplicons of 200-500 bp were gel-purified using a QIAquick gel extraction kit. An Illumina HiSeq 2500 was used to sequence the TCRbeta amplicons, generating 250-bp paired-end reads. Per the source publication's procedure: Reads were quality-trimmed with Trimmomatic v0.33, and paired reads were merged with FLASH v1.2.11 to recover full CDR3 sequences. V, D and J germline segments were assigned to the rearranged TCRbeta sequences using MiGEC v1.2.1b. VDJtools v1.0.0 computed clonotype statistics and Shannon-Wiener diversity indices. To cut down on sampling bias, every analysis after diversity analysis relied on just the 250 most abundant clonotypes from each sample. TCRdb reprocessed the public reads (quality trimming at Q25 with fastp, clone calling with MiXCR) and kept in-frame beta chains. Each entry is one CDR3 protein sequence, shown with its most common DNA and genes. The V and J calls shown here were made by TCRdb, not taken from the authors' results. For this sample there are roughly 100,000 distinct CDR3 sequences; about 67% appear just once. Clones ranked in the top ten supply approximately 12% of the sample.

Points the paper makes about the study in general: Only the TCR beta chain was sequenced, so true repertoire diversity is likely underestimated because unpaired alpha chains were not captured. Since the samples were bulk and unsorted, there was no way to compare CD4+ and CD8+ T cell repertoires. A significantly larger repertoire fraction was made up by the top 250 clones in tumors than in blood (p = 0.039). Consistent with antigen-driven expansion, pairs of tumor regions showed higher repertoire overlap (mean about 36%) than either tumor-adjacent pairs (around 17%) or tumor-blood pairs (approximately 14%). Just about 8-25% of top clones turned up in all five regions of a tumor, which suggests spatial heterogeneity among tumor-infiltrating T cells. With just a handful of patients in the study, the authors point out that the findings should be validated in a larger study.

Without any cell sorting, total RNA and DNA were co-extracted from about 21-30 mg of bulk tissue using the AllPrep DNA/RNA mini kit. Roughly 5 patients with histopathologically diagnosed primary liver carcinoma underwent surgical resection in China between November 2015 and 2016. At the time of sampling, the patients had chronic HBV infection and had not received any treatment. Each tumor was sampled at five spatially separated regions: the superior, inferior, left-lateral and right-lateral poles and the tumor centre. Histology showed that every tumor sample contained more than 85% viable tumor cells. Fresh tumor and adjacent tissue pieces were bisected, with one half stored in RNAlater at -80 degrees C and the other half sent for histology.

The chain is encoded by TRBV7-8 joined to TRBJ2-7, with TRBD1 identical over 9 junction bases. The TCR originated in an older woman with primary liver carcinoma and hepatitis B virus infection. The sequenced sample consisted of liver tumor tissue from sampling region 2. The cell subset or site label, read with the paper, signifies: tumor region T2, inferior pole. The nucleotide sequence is TGTGCCAGCAGCTTCCAGGGACAGGGCTACGAGCAGTACTTC. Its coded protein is CASSFQGQGYEQYF. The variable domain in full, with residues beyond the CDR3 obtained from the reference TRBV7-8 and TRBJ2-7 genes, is GAGVSQSPRYKVAKRGQDVALRCDPISGHVSLFWYQQALGQGPEFLTYFQNEAQLDKSGLPSDRFFAERPEGSVSTLKIQRTQQEDSAVYLCASSFQGQGYEQYFGPGTRLTVT.